The rows below give T cell receptor beta chains drawn from one sample of a study of regulatory T cells in long-lasting Graves disease. TCRdb analysed the multiplex PCR reads with MiXCR anew, one entry per CDR3 protein. The sample holds 400,000 to 500,000 distinct CDR3 sequences, 20% to 25% seen once. The specimen comprised peripheral blood mononuclear cells (PBMCs), sampled when the disease was refractory, from a patient treated with antithyroid drugs. Every receptor here comes from a female donor with Graves disease. Each CDR3 is given with its conserved first and last residue. Each record gives: V gene, J gene, CDR3 protein.

TRBV20-1	TRBJ1-1	CSAKPGGGRTEAFF
TRBV12-3/TRBV12-4	TRBJ1-5	CASAYRQGGNQPQHF
TRBV5-1	TRBJ1-4	CASSARTGGNEKLFF
TRBV12-3/TRBV12-4	TRBJ2-7	CASSRPGQGAYEQYF
TRBV3-1	TRBJ2-6	CASSYGYSGANVLTF
TRBV27	TRBJ1-5	CASSLSWTGGGNQPQHF
TRBV20-1	TRBJ2-7	CSAPGQGFYEQYF
TRBV5-1	TRBJ2-4	CASSFYLPNNKNIQYF
TRBV7-9	TRBJ1-1	CASREVPNHRNTEAFF
TRBV20-1	TRBJ1-1	CSARAFGPPDTEAFF
TRBV10-3	TRBJ1-5	CAIIKGAVSQPQHF
TRBV6-5	TRBJ2-2	CASSYFPGELFF
TRBV12-3/TRBV12-4	TRBJ1-4	CASSLDPYEKLFF
TRBV3-1	TRBJ2-7	CASSRVWGALSEQYF
TRBV7-8	TRBJ1-5	CASSLGPGVVNQPQHF
TRBV28	TRBJ1-1	CASRPRTAGEGTEAFF
TRBV20-1	TRBJ1-1	CSASGTGPRTEAFF
TRBV29-1	TRBJ2-5	CSASTGLGTQYF
TRBV15	TRBJ1-2	CATSRDRDPGYTF
TRBV7-8	TRBJ2-7	CASVVGSDSYEQYF
TRBV28	TRBJ1-2	CASDNPRTEGAHGYGYTF
TRBV3-1	TRBJ2-2	CASSPRLATTGELFF
TRBV24-1	TRBJ2-7	CATSEETRGGYEQYF
TRBV29-1	TRBJ2-2	CSVLLAGAQNTGELFF
TRBV11-2	TRBJ2-7	CASSLDRGSLEQYF
TRBV3-1	TRBJ1-1	CASSHPGQGKTEAFF
TRBV24-1	TRBJ2-7	CATSDTTRSEQYF
TRBV27	TRBJ1-6	CASSLETGALSPLHF
TRBV18	TRBJ1-2	CASSLRELYGYTF
TRBV7-2	TRBJ1-5	CASSLTVTGGLYQPQHF
TRBV7-8	TRBJ2-3	CASSWTSGRGDTQYF
TRBV3-1	TRBJ1-2	CASSLEGTGSRYTF
TRBV9	TRBJ2-6	CASSFGQTYSGANVLTF
TRBV7-2	TRBJ1-2	CASSLDAGSNYGYTF
TRBV6-2/TRBV6-3	TRBJ2-3	CASRNSGFTTDTQYF
TRBV19	TRBJ2-7	CASSPLDTSGSREQYF
TRBV6-2/TRBV6-3	TRBJ1-5	CASSRGQRLEAQHF
TRBV28	TRBJ1-2	CASSGQGPSYGYTF
TRBV27	TRBJ2-7	CASSGVGGLNYEQYF
TRBV28	TRBJ1-5	CASGTGGFNQPQHF
TRBV5-1	TRBJ1-1	CASSWEEYTEAFF
TRBV5-5	TRBJ2-7	CASSLEMGSTHEQYF
TRBV7-9	TRBJ1-1	CASSQGQYTEAFF
TRBV27	TRBJ1-1	CASSLTHGTTEAFF
TRBV5-1	TRBJ1-5	CASSSSGTGHQHF
TRBV3-1	TRBJ2-7	CASSQALSSYEQYF
TRBV19	TRBJ1-3	CASSGSHTIYF
TRBV11-1	TRBJ2-7	CASSFSGTETYEQYF
TRBV15	TRBJ1-5	CATSREGTGLNQPQHF
TRBV9	TRBJ1-1	CASSGGISPTEAFF
TRBV6-1	TRBJ1-1	CASLGQLYTEAFF
TRBV7-9	TRBJ1-2	CASSALADSNYGYTF
TRBV6-5	TRBJ2-1	CASSYSPQGPNREQFF